These 8 T cell receptor beta chains came from one sample sequenced in a study of patients and donors after allogeneic stem cell transplantation. TCRdb re-analysed the RT-PCR reads in MiXCR, keeping a single row per CDR3 protein. This table has 200,000 to 250,000 distinct CDR3 sequences, less than 15% appearing once. Material: blood, either unsorted or a sorted T cell fraction (not recorded which). The receptors come from a human donor who was either an allogeneic HSCT recipient or a stem cell or donor lymphocyte infusion donor (not recorded which). It is not recorded whose cells these are; they may come from a transplant donor.

This rearrangement joins TRBV15 to TRBJ2-6, with D possibly matching TRBD1 (5 bases). Trimming cost V 8 bases and J 1 base, with 12 bases left between them. The CDR3 extends over 15 amino acids. In germline, CDR1 is LNHNV, CDR2 YYDKDF (reference sequence). The CDR3 reads CATAPRGSGANVLTF. The CDR3, as DNA: TGTGCCACCGCTCCAAGGGGTTCTGGGGCCAACGTCCTGACTTTC.

This clonotype turned up a few times. The J gene is TRBJ2-4, the V gene TRBV20-1; D possibly corresponds to TRBD1 (6 bases). Trimming removed 3 bases at V and 6 bases at J, with 12 bases between. The CDR3 is 13 residues long. CDR1 DFQATT and CDR2 SNEGSKA come from the germline V gene (reference sequence). The CDR3 sequence is CSASSRTVNIQYF. DNA for the CDR3: TGCAGTGCTAGTAGTAGGACAGTAAACATTCAGTACTTC.

This clonotype has ten or more counts. This rearrangement joins TRBV6-2 or TRBV6-3 to TRBJ2-3; 8 positions agree with TRBD1. This CDR3 spans 20 amino acids. Per germline, CDR1 MNHEY and CDR2 SVGEGT. Trimming at V came to 0 bases and at J to 7 bases, leaving 21 bases not matched to a gene. The CDR3 reads CASSYSILGAGGPQTHTQYF. The CDR3 bases are TGTGCCAGCAGTTACTCGATCCTGGGAGCAGGGGGCCCCCAAACCCATACGCAGTATTTT.

This clonotype has a count of ten or more. V is TRBV12-3 or TRBV12-4 and J is TRBJ1-5; the D gene is possibly TRBD1 (6 bases). Trimming took off 3 bases at V and 4 bases at J, with 13 bases between the two ends. The CDR3 contains 15 residues. CDR3 DNA sequence: TGTGCCAGCAGTTTCAAGGACAGCAATAATCAGCCCCAGCATTTT. Protein: CASSFKDSNNQPQHF.

This clonotype has more than one count but fewer than ten. This chain joins TRBV18 and TRBJ1-4; D ambiguous. The CDR3 is made up of 15 amino acids. CDR1 is KGHSH and CDR2 is LQKENI in the germline V gene. V lost 4 bases to trimming and J lost 5 bases, with 14 bases between them. The CDR3 nucleotides read TGTGCCAGCTCACTTTCTGGGCGGACCAATGAAAAACTGTTTTTT. Encoded protein: CASSLSGRTNEKLFF. The full variable domain, in which reference TRBV18 and TRBJ1-4 provide the parts outside the CDR3, is NAGVMQNPRHLVRRRGQEARLRCSPMKGHSHVYWYRQLPEEGLKFMVYLQKENIIDESGMPKERFSAEFPKEGPSILRIQQVVRGDSAAYFCASSLSGRTNEKLFFGSGTQLSVL.

In this sample, this clonotype turned up many times. The genes are TRBV5-1 and TRBJ2-1; D is unclear. V shed 5 bases and J shed 2 bases, with 5 bases lying between them. The CDR3 length is 12 residues. Germline V gene sequence: CDR1 SGHRS, CDR2 YFSETQ. CDR3 sequence: CASRGTYNEQFF. CDR3 nucleotides: TGCGCCAGCAGAGGAACCTACAATGAGCAGTTCTTC.

The chain employs TRBV15 and TRBJ2-4, with 7 bases fitting TRBD2. J gave up 6 bases and V 0 bases, and 8 bases lay outside the gene matches. Germline CDR1 is LNHNV and CDR2 is YYDKDF (reference sequence). There are 16 residues in the CDR3. In DNA, the CDR3 is TGTGCCACCAGCAGAGATCCCGGTGGGGGGGTAAACATTCAGTACTTC. It encodes CATSRDPGGGVNIQYF.

V usage is TRBV5-1 and J usage is TRBJ2-5, with a weak D call TRBD2 (5 bases). CDR1 SGHRS and CDR2 YFSETQ come from the germline V gene. Trimming took 4 bases from V and 5 from J, leaving 15 bases between them. The CDR3 spans 14 residues. CDR3 sequence: CASSLRPLAETQYF. CDR3 coding DNA: TGCGCCAGCAGCCTCAGGCCTTTAGCGGAGACCCAGTACTTC.